These T cell receptor beta chains were read from a single sample in a study of blood T cell repertoires in COVID-19. Sequencing used immunoSEQ multiplex PCR; TCRdb keeps in-frame clones, though not all of them. The table shows around 100,000 clones, with around four fifths occurring only once. The sample comprised peripheral blood. The receptors were gathered from a man between 50 and 59 years old with active or convalescent COVID-19. Each CDR3 is given with its conserved first and last residue. The order of the fields is clone size, D gene, J gene, V gene, CDR3 DNA, CDR3 protein. D genes are given only for firm matches. Only part of the rows carry a size: once, few, many, or a class if the clone is expanded.

abundance: NA; d_gene: NA; j_gene: TRBJ2-5; v_gene: TRBV7-3; CDR3nt: TGTGCCAGCAGCTTCAAGCACGGGGAGACCCAGTACTTC; CDR3aa: CASSFKHGETQYF
abundance: NA; d_gene: NA; j_gene: TRBJ2-1; v_gene: TRBV9; CDR3nt: TGTGCCAGCAGCCAAATGCCCAGGGCGCGAGGCAATGAGCAGTTCTTC; CDR3aa: CASSQMPRARGNEQFF
abundance: NA; d_gene: NA; j_gene: TRBJ1-2; v_gene: TRBV5-8; CDR3nt: TGTGCCAGCAGTCTCAGGGTCTCTACATTTCCGGACACCTTC; CDR3aa: CASSLRVSTFPDTF
abundance: NA; d_gene: NA; j_gene: TRBJ1-1; v_gene: TRBV5-1; CDR3nt: TGCGCCAGCAGCTTAGGCGGAGGGATTAACACTGAAGCTTTCTTT; CDR3aa: CASSLGGGINTEAFF
abundance: NA; d_gene: NA; j_gene: TRBJ1-2; v_gene: TRBV3-1/TRBV3-2; CDR3nt: TGTGCCAGCAGCAATAGACCGGGGGGGCCAAATGGCTACACCTTC; CDR3aa: CASSNRPGGPNGYTF
abundance: NA; d_gene: TRBD2; j_gene: TRBJ2-7; v_gene: TRBV24-1; CDR3nt: TGTGCCACCGCAGCGGGAGGGATTGGTGACGAGCAGTACTTC; CDR3aa: CATAAGGIGDEQYF
abundance: NA; d_gene: TRBD2; j_gene: TRBJ2-5; v_gene: TRBV9; CDR3nt: TGTGCCAGCAGCCCCTCCGAAGCGGGAGGGGAAGAGACCCAGTACTTC; CDR3aa: CASSPSEAGGEETQYF
abundance: NA; d_gene: TRBD2; j_gene: TRBJ2-5; v_gene: TRBV4-2; CDR3nt: TGTGCCAGCAGCCAAGGCGGCGCGGGAGAATGGGAGACCCAGTACTTC; CDR3aa: CASSQGGAGEWETQYF
abundance: NA; d_gene: NA; j_gene: TRBJ2-1; v_gene: TRBV7-9; CDR3nt: TGTGCCAGCAGCTTGCAGACAGGATGGAATGAGCAGTTCTTC; CDR3aa: CASSLQTGWNEQFF
abundance: NA; d_gene: NA; j_gene: TRBJ2-1; v_gene: TRBV6-6; CDR3nt: TGTGCCAGCAGTCCGTTCAATGAGCAGTTCTTC; CDR3aa: CASSPFNEQFF
abundance: NA; d_gene: NA; j_gene: TRBJ1-4; v_gene: TRBV3-1/TRBV3-2; CDR3nt: TGTGCCAGCAGCCAAGATCGGTTAGGGCCAGGGCGGGAAAAACTGTTTTTT; CDR3aa: CASSQDRLGPGREKLFF
abundance: NA; d_gene: TRBD2; j_gene: TRBJ2-7; v_gene: TRBV3-1/TRBV3-2; CDR3nt: TGTGCCAGCAGCCCTCGTGGCCTAGCGGGAGTCTACGAGCAGTACTTC; CDR3aa: CASSPRGLAGVYEQYF
abundance: once; d_gene: TRBD1; j_gene: TRBJ2-1; v_gene: TRBV7-8; CDR3nt: TGTGCCAGCAGCCTAGGGACAGGGGGGGCAAGGGAGCAGTTCTTC; CDR3aa: CASSLGTGGAREQFF
abundance: NA; d_gene: NA; j_gene: TRBJ1-2; v_gene: TRBV7-9; CDR3nt: TGTGCCAGCAGCTTAGAGATAAACACAGACCTGGGTGGCTACACCTTC; CDR3aa: CASSLEINTDLGGYTF
abundance: many; d_gene: NA; j_gene: TRBJ2-1; v_gene: TRBV19; CDR3nt: TGTGCCAGTAGTACCGGGGGCTCCTACAATGAGCAGTTCTTC; CDR3aa: CASSTGGSYNEQFF
abundance: NA; d_gene: NA; j_gene: TRBJ1-5; v_gene: TRBV6-5; CDR3nt: TGTGCCAGCTGTCCCGGGGGTTATAGCAATCAGCCCCAGCATTTT; CDR3aa: CASCPGGYSNQPQHF
abundance: NA; d_gene: TRBD2; j_gene: TRBJ2-3; v_gene: TRBV3-1/TRBV3-2; CDR3nt: TGTGCCAGCAGCCGAGTGGGACTAGCGGGGAGCACAGATACGCAGTATTTT; CDR3aa: CASSRVGLAGSTDTQYF
abundance: NA; d_gene: TRBD1; j_gene: TRBJ2-5; v_gene: TRBV30; CDR3nt: TGTGCCTGGAGCGACAGGGCGTCCCAGTACTTC; CDR3aa: CAWSDRASQYF